Listed below are T cell receptor beta chains from one sample, sequenced in a study of glioma-infiltrating T cells. TCRdb called the multiplex PCR reads again in MiXCR, with one record for every CDR3 protein. The sample yields some 99,000 distinct CDR3 sequences, under 30% seen once. Specimen: glioma tissue, nonneoplastic brain tissue, or PBMCs (not recorded which). Receptors were obtained from a human donor with low-grade glioma or glioblastoma, undergoing nonglioma brain surgery, or in good health (not recorded which). CDR3s include the opening cysteine and the closing phenylalanine or tryptophan. A D gene is named only where the DNA matches it firmly. Rows give clone size only sometimes, using once, few, many, or a class for an expanded clone.

>TRBJ1-1|many|TRBV7-8|.
CASSPQQGNTEAFF
TGTGCCAGCAGCCCGCAACAGGGGAACACTGAAGCTTTCTTT
>TRBJ2-1|many|TRBV7-9|.
CASSLRTLYNEQFF
TGTGCCAGCAGCCTGAGGACTTTATACAATGAGCAGTTCTTC
>TRBJ1-1|many|TRBV20-1|TRBD1
CSARDPRQGVNTEAFF
TGCAGTGCTAGAGATCCCCGACAGGGGGTGAACACTGAAGCTTTCTTT
>TRBJ2-1|many|TRBV3-1|.
CASSQEPSNEQFF
TGTGCCAGCAGCCAAGAACCTAGCAATGAGCAGTTCTTC
>TRBJ2-3|.|TRBV7-9|.
CASTGGACTDTQYF
TGTGCCAGCACCGGCGGCGCCTGCACAGATACGCAGTATTTT
>TRBJ2-7|many|TRBV6-1|.
CASSSPRSRHSYEQYF
TGTGCCAGCAGTTCTCCCCGCTCGCGCCACTCCTACGAGCAGTACTTC
>TRBJ2-7|.|TRBV6-2/TRBV6-3|TRBD1
CSSAGGPYEQYF
TGTTCCAGTGCAGGGGGCCCCTACGAGCAGTACTTC
>TRBJ1-3|few|TRBV10-2|.
CASSAGNTIYF
TGCGCCAGCAGTGCTGGAAACACCATATATTTT
>TRBJ2-2|.|TRBV5-4|.
CASSLALGDAGELFF
TGTGCCAGCAGCCTTGCTCTGGGGGACGCCGGGGAGCTGTTTTTT
>TRBJ2-1|.|TRBV19|TRBD1
CVSSLSRTGLYNEQFF
TGTGTTAGTAGTCTCTCTCGGACAGGGCTTTACAATGAGCAGTTCTTC
>TRBJ1-2|many|TRBV25-1|.
CASSDPGQIYGYTF
TGTGCCAGCAGTGACCCCGGGCAGATCTATGGCTACACCTTC
>TRBJ2-5|.|TRBV6-9|.
CDRSYRETQYF
TGTGACAGAAGTTACCGGGAGACCCAGTACTTC
>TRBJ1-4|many|TRBV6-1|.
CASSYTGGEKLFF
TGTGCCAGCAGTTATACGGGAGGGGAAAAACTGTTTTTT
>TRBJ2-3|.|TRBV5-1|.
CASSGSRNTDTQCF
TGCGCCAGCAGCGGGTCACGCAACACAGATACGCAGTGTTTT
>TRBJ2-7|many|TRBV29-1|TRBD1
CSVAFGTGVAYEQYF
TGCAGCGTTGCCTTCGGGACAGGGGTTGCCTACGAGCAGTACTTC
>TRBJ2-1|.|TRBV29-1|TRBD2
CSVATPGLGYNEQFF
TGCAGCGTTGCTACCCCGGGACTAGGGTACAATGAGCAGTTCTTC
>TRBJ1-1|.|TRBV5-1|.
CASSPWRGLNTEAFF
TGCGCCAGCAGCCCGTGGAGAGGGCTGAACACTGAAGCTTTCTTT
>TRBJ2-1|.|TRBV4-1|.
CARSQDLGPRGYNEQFF
TGCGCCAGAAGCCAAGATCTGGGTCCCCGGGGCTACAATGAGCAGTTCTTC
>TRBJ2-3|many|TRBV18|TRBD2
CASSPKLAGPTDTQYF
TGTGCCAGCTCACCAAAACTAGCGGGTCCCACAGATACGCAGTATTTT
>TRBJ2-7|many|TRBV6-2/TRBV6-3|.
CASSYMGHPYEQYF
TGTGCCAGCAGTTATATGGGACACCCCTACGAGCAGTACTTC
>TRBJ2-5|few|TRBV30|.
CAWSAGILTQYF
TGTGCCTGGAGCGCAGGGATTTTGACCCAGTACTTC
>TRBJ1-1|many|TRBV19|.
CASSLTVNTEAFF
TGTGCCAGCAGCTTAACCGTGAACACTGAAGCTTTCTTT
>TRBJ2-3|few|TRBV7-9|TRBD2
CASSFGTSGSTDTQYF
TGTGCCAGCAGCTTTGGGACTAGCGGGAGCACAGATACGCAGTATTTT
>TRBJ2-2|few|TRBV29-1|.
CSAYYYTGPAGGELFF
TGCAGCGCTTACTATTATACGGGTCCCGCGGGGGGGGAGCTGTTTTTT
>TRBJ2-2|.|TRBV7-3|TRBD2
CASSLTVSGGYTGELFF
TGTGCCAGCAGCTTAACTGTTAGCGGGGGATACACCGGGGAGCTGTTTTTT
>TRBJ1-5|many|TRBV15|.
CATDMNSNQPQHF
TGTGCCACCGACATGAATAGCAATCAGCCCCAGCATTTT
>TRBJ2-1|few|TRBV4-1|TRBD2
CASNSPGRGGEQFF
TGCGCCAGCAACTCCCCGGGTCGGGGGGGTGAGCAGTTCTTC
>TRBJ2-5|many|TRBV7-2|TRBD1
CASSHGSRQGVPQYF
TGTGCCAGCAGCCACGGGTCCCGGCAGGGGGTACCCCAGTACTTC
>TRBJ2-1|many|TRBV6-1|.
CASRVWNGPSYNEQFF
TGTGCCAGCAGAGTCTGGAACGGCCCATCCTACAATGAGCAGTTCTTC
>TRBJ2-5|many|TRBV18|.
CAGAGSSSQETQYF
TGTGCCGGAGCCGGGAGTTCGAGCCAAGAGACCCAGTACTTC
>TRBJ2-7|.|TRBV6-1|TRBD1
CSSTGGPSYEQYF
TGTTCCAGTACAGGGGGACCATCCTACGAGCAGTACTTC
>TRBJ1-1|many|TRBV28|.
CASSSKIQGTEAFF
TGTGCCAGCAGTTCAAAAATACAGGGAACTGAAGCTTTCTTT
>TRBJ2-3|.|TRBV14|.
CASSLLVGTDTQYF
TGTGCCAGCAGCCTTTTAGTGGGCACAGATACGCAGTATTTT
>TRBJ2-7|many|TRBV5-1|.
CASSLGLGISYEQYF
TGCGCCAGCAGCTTGGGACTGGGGATTAGTTACGAGCAGTACTTC
>TRBJ2-7|many|TRBV6-1|.
CASSVQGSYEQYF
TGTGCCAGCAGTGTTCAGGGTTCCTACGAGCAGTACTTC
>TRBJ2-7|many|TRBV6-2/TRBV6-3|TRBD2
CASSPLGLGSYEQYF
TGTGCCAGCAGTCCCCTTGGACTAGGGAGCTACGAGCAGTACTTC
>TRBJ1-5|many|TRBV6-6|.
CASSYAINQPQHF
TGTGCCAGCAGTTACGCGATCAATCAGCCCCAGCATTTT
>TRBJ1-1|many|TRBV18|.
CASSPGQLGARNTEAFF
TGTGCCAGCTCCCCGGGGCAGTTGGGGGCCCGGAACACTGAAGCTTTCTTT
>TRBJ1-4|many|TRBV25-1|.
CASSSAGGEEKLFF
TGTGCCAGCAGCTCGGCGGGGGGCGAAGAAAAACTGTTTTTT
>TRBJ2-3|many|TRBV20-1|.
CSARDLAGDTQYF
TGCAGTGCTAGAGATCTGGCTGGCGATACGCAGTATTTT
>TRBJ2-5|.|TRBV4-3|.
CASSLIGGQDLETQYF
TGCGCCAGCAGCCTAATCGGGGGGCAGGACCTAGAGACCCAGTACTTC
>TRBJ2-7|many|TRBV2|.
CASKVFEGSEQYF
TGTGCCAGCAAAGTCTTCGAGGGATCCGAGCAGTACTTC
>TRBJ2-7|once|TRBV27|.
CASSLFRGGGFYEQYF
TGTGCCAGCAGTTTATTCCGTGGGGGTGGGTTCTACGAGCAGTACTTC
>TRBJ1-1|many|TRBV2|.
CASRRGDTMNTEAFF
TGTGCCAGCAGGAGGGGGGATACCATGAACACTGAAGCTTTCTTT
>TRBJ1-1|many|TRBV7-3|.
CASSLSRAADTEAFF
TGTGCCAGCAGCTTAAGCCGGGCAGCGGACACTGAAGCTTTCTTT
>TRBJ1-1|many|TRBV7-9|.
CASSSTPASWITEAFF
TGTGCCAGCAGCTCTACCCCCGCCAGCTGGATCACTGAAGCTTTCTTT
>TRBJ2-7|.|TRBV20-1|TRBD2
CSARTRRAFSGTSGYEQYF
TGCAGTGCTAGAACCAGGAGGGCCTTCTCCGGGACTAGCGGTTACGAGCAGTACTTC
>TRBJ2-5|many|TRBV7-8|.
CASSLSRKETQYF
TGTGCCAGCAGCTTAAGCCGAAAAGAGACCCAGTACTTC
>TRBJ2-2|many|TRBV20-1|.
CSAREVSNTGELFF
TGCAGTGCTAGAGAAGTCTCGAACACCGGGGAGCTGTTTTTT
>TRBJ2-7|many|TRBV20-1|TRBD2
CSAQELVAGIYEQYF
TGCAGTGCTCAGGAGTTGGTAGCGGGGATCTACGAGCAGTACTTC
>TRBJ1-6|many|TRBV6-1|.
CASRKGTTRGNSPLHF
TGTGCCAGCAGAAAAGGGACAACCAGGGGTAATTCACCCCTCCACTTT
>TRBJ2-3|once|TRBV29-1|.
CSATGGTDTDTQYF
TGCAGCGCGACAGGCGGGACAGACACAGATACGCAGTATTTT
>TRBJ2-2|many|TRBV9|.
CASSVTSHNTGELFF
TGTGCCAGCAGCGTAACTAGTCACAACACCGGGGAGCTGTTTTTT
>TRBJ1-1|many|TRBV18|.
CASSPPSAGNTEAFF
TGTGCCAGCTCACCACCAAGTGCGGGGAACACTGAAGCTTTCTTT
>TRBJ1-1|many|TRBV28|.
CASSLRGRRNTEAFF
TGTGCCAGCAGTTTAAGGGGGAGACGGAACACTGAAGCTTTCTTT
>TRBJ2-1|.|TRBV30|.
CAWRGVRGLYNEQFF
TGTGCCTGGAGAGGGGTCCGGGGCCTTTACAATGAGCAGTTCTTC
>TRBJ2-3|many|TRBV7-9|TRBD2
CASSFSGAPDTQYF
TGTGCCAGCAGCTTTAGCGGGGCCCCAGATACGCAGTATTTT
>TRBJ1-4|many|TRBV28|.
CASTPGGQEKLFF
TGTGCCAGCACCCCTGGGGGCCAAGAAAAACTGTTTTTT